This note documents a single TCR beta chain sequence. Sequencing libraries of TCR beta were made by UMI-labeled 5' RACE. TCRdb re-called the 5' RACE reads and gives one entry per CDR3 protein, without DNA. This sample's table reports around 10,000 distinct CDR3 sequences. The data were taken from a study of human CD8 memory T cell subsets. The TPEX subset meant dysfunctional early memory CD8+ cells, CCR7+ PD-1+ TIGIT+. The PBMC were obtained by density gradient separation from buffy coats of healthy donors. The CDR3 sequence is 17 residues long. The germline gives CDR1 MDHEN, CDR2 SYDVKM. The specimen was CD8+ T cells from PBMCs. The chain carries TRBV28 and TRBJ2-7; TCRdb selects TRBD1, and the lack of DNA leaves this call unchecked. This TCR was sampled from a human donor in good health. The CDR3 reads CASSPNNPGRRSYEQYF.